This TCR beta chain was obtained from a study of blood T cell repertoires in COVID-19. The V gene's germline CDR1 is SGHVS and CDR2 FQNEAQ. This CDR3 region has 16 residues. Deletions cut 1 base from V and 2 bases from J, with 14 bases between. Methods used by the authors: Amplification from reference gene primers served as the basis for estimated nucleated cell counts. Produced via immunoSEQ multiplex PCR; TCRdb's table is partial and in-frame only. From that table come the V and J calls and clone size; the DNA was used to work out D and trimming. The table has tens of thousands of clones, 84% seen once; the top ten hold less than 10%.

V and J are TRBV7-8 and TRBJ1-2; D not resolved. The TCR was taken from a human donor in a cohort sampled during active COVID-19. The sample was peripheral blood. The CDR3 here is CASSLDSPWMNYGYTF. CDR3 coding DNA: TGTGCCAGCAGCTTAGACAGCCCCTGGATGAACTATGGCTACACCTTC.